Sequencing of this T cell receptor beta chain was carried out in a study of CD8+ T cells in alopecia areata. The overall study: Patients in the treated group were given tofacitinib by mouth, 5 to 10 mg twice a day.

Documented treatment: oral pan-JAK inhibitor, 5-10 mg twice daily. The germline V gene has CDR1 SGDLS and CDR2 YYNGEE. V lost 3 bases to trimming and J lost 10 bases, with 14 bases between them. The CDR3 sequence is 13 residues long. Extraction and reverse transcription of RNA yielded cDNA as the sequencing template. Produced via immunoSEQ multiplex PCR; TCRdb's table is partial and in-frame only. In the table there are roughly 100,000 clones, about three fifths of which are singletons. The sample was CD8+ T cells sorted from blood, taken at week 56, from a patient treated with tofacitinib. The chain joins TRBV9 to TRBJ2-1; D might be TRBD1 or TRBD2, each matching 6 bases. This receptor was taken from a human donor with alopecia areata. CDR3 loop: CASSAGAPAEQFF. The CDR3 DNA follows: TGTGCCAGCAGCGCGGGGGCGCCTGCGGAGCAGTTCTTC.